This T cell receptor beta chain was retrieved from a study of Ad26.COV2.S vaccination and SARS-CoV-2 variants (dated by TCRdb to the early 2020s). Study-level background: Vaccine-arm donors came from COV1001, a multicentre, randomized, double-blind, placebo-controlled phase I-IIa trial of Ad26.COV2.S in healthy adults. Ad26.COV2.S was administered intramuscularly at 5 x 10^10 or 1 x 10^11 viral particles, either as a single shot or as two shots given 56 days apart. TCRbeta repertoire sequencing served as the tool for gauging how specific and how broad the SARS-CoV-2-reactive T cell receptors were following Ad26.COV2.S vaccination. The TCR-sequenced set comprised approximately 32 samples: 19 Ad26.COV2.S vaccine recipients, 5 placebo recipients and 8 SARS-CoV-2 convalescent individuals. Participants in the trial were split at random into five groups of five each, receiving low-dose or high-dose Ad26.COV2.S once or twice, or else placebo on both occasions. Blinding of investigators to trial group allocation was maintained during experiments and outcome assessment.

Read against the paper, the sample's treatment or condition label means: about 20 received Ad26.COV2.S at low or high dose, single or two shots; 5 received placebo; per-sample allocation not given. Repertoires of vaccine and placebo recipients were sequenced from samples collected on day 63 after the first injection. In Cohort 1b, fewer than 30 adults aged 18-55 years were enrolled at a single site in Boston, USA, between 29 July and 7 August 2020. Ad26.COV2.S was a replication-incompetent adenovirus type 26 vector that expressed a prefusion-stabilized SARS-CoV-2 spike protein derived from the original Wuhan strain. Study-wide conclusions, independent of this receptor: Higher spike-specific TCR breadth was observed in Ad26.COV2.S recipients than in placebo recipients (P = 0.0014). Vaccine and placebo recipients had similar non-spike TCR breadth, a finding consistent with the vaccine containing only spike. Substantial breadth of spike-specific CD8+ and CD4+ T cell responses was reported after vaccination. The study was not powered to compare responses between vaccine doses or regimens. The authors noted that total T cell responses may have been underestimated by the TCR breadth and depth analyses.

As concerns this clone: No cognate antigen has been identified for it. The input lacks base qualities; no much larger clone sits a single base away.

The immunoSEQ Assay was the method used to sequence TCRbeta CDR3 regions. After extraction, genomic DNA underwent amplification by bias-controlled multiplex PCR, followed by high-throughput sequencing. In the source study's methods: To quantify the absolute abundance of every unique TCRbeta CDR3 region, sequences were collapsed and filtered. T cell fraction was estimated by normalization of TCRbeta template counts to usable DNA, with usable DNA being measured through amplification of reference genes present in all nucleated cells. Repertoire TCRs were annotated as SARS-CoV-2-specific when V gene, CDR3 amino acid sequence and J gene were exactly matched to a known reactive TCR set. MIRA supplied the reference SARS-CoV-2 TCR set, which was filtered for enrichment in COVID-19-positive ImmuneCODE repertoires so that public or cross-reactive TCRs were removed. Using the MIRA antigens, annotated TCRs were further analysed by specific ORF or by position within an ORF. Breadth was defined as annotated unique rearrangements over total unique productive rearrangements; depth was the summed frequency of those rearrangements. Group comparisons of TCR breadth used two-sided Wilcoxon rank-sum tests. The immuneACCESS repertoire file appears here via TCRdb, limited to in-frame rearrangements. These files lack a portion of the clones; in checked studies, under half of the deficit traces to unresolved V genes, and the cause of the others is not known. The DNA was the basis for D and trimming; V, J and clone size are from that table. This sample holds fewer than 400,000 clones; about nine tenths were observed only once. Of the sample, 1.5% to 2% is held by the ten largest clones.

V loses 6 bases at its end and J loses 0 bases; junction bases beyond the gene matches: 8. Including cysteine and phenylalanine, the CDR3 has 16 amino acids. Only CDR3 DNA remains: 48 bases, in frame from the first base. The germline V gene yields SNHLY for CDR1 and FYNNEI for CDR2. Sequenced here: peripheral blood, sampled in a trial of Ad26.COV2.S vaccine versus placebo. The chain uses TRBV2 and TRBJ2-1; TRBD2 fits 7 bases in the junction. The sequence was obtained from a person aged 18-60 years who received the Ad26.COV2.S COVID-19 vaccine or a placebo. At the DNA level, the sequence is TGTGCCAGCAGGGACGGGACTATAAGCTCCTACAATGAGCAGTTCTTC. This translates into CASRDGTISSYNEQFF.